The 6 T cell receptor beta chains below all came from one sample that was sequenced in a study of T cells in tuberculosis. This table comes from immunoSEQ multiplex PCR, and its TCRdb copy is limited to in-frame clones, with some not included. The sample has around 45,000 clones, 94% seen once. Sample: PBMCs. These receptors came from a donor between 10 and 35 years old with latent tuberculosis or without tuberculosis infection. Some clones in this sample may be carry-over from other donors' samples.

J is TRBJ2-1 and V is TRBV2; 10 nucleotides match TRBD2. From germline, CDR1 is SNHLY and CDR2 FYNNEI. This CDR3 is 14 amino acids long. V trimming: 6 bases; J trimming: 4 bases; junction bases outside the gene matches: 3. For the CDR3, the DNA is TGTGCCAGCAGGAGCGGGAGGGTGTACAATGAGCAGTTCTTC. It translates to CASRSGRVYNEQFF.

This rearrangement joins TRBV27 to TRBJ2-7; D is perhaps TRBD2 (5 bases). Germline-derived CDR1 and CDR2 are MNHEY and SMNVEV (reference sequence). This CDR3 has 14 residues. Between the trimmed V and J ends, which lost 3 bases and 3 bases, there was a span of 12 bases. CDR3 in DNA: TGTGCCAGCAGTTTTGGGAGTACCGGCTACGAGCAGTACTTC. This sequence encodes CASSFGSTGYEQYF.

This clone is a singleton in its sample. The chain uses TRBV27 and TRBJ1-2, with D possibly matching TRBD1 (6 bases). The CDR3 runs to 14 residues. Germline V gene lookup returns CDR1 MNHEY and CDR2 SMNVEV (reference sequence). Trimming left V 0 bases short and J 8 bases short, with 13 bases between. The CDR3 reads CASSLSARGEGYTF. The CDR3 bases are TGTGCCAGCAGTTTATCTGCCAGGGGAGAGGGCTACACCTTC.

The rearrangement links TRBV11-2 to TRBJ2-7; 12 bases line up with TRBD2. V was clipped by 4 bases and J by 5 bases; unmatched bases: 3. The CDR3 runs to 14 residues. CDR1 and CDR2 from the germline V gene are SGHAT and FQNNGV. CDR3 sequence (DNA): TGTGCCAGCAGCTCCACTAGCGGGAGGCACGAGCAGTACTTC. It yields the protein CASSSTSGRHEQYF. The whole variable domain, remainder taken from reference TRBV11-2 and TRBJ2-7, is EAGVAQSPRYKIIEKRQSVAFWCNPISGHATLYWYQQILGQGPKLLIQFQNNGVVDDSQLPKDRFSAERLKGVDSTLKIQPAKLEDSAVYLCASSSTSGRHEQYFGPGTRLTVT.

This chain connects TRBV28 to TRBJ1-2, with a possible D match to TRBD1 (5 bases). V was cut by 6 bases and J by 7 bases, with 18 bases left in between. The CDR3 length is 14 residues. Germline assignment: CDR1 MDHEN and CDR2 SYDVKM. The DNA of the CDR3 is TGTGCCAGCAGGGCCACTAATGGGGGGAGTGGCTACACCTTC. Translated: CASRATNGGSGYTF.

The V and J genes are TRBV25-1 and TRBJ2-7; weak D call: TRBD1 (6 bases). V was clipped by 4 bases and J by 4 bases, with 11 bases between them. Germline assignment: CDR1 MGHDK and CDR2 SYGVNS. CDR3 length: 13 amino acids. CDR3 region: CASSGTQGYEQYF. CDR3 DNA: TGTGCCAGCAGTGGGACACAGGGTTACGAGCAGTACTTC.